This T cell receptor beta chain was retrieved from a study of blood T cells in healthy people across ages. General study results and limits: Versus aged donors, long-lived donors had higher diversity and more naive CD4+ cells. Strong correlation linked observed beta diversity and percent naive T cells.

The amount of total RNA extracted per sample was at least 5.5 micrograms. The V end was cut by 6 bases, the J end by 2 bases, with 15 bases between. This CDR3 comprises 15 residues. Germline V gene sequence: CDR1 MNHEY, CDR2 SVGAGI. Through a sample-barcoded 5' primer and a J-beta primer mix, a second PCR was run for roughly 6 to 12 cycles. Each cDNA molecule received a tag from a template-switch adaptor that had 12 random nucleotides. MiXCR was run by TCRdb on the 5' RACE reads, yielding one entry per CDR3 protein. In the table there are about 1.7 million distinct CDR3 sequences, 28% of which are singletons. There are a few counts of this clonotype. Its target is not known.

The chain is built from TRBV6-5 and TRBJ2-3; tentative D call: TRBD1 (6 bases). The sample comprised blood. The sequence derives from a woman under 40 in good health. CDR3 in amino acids: CASSRDTEVTDTQYF. CDR3 sequence (DNA): TGTGCCAGCAGCCGGGACACGGAGGTCACAGATACGCAGTATTTT.